Each of the 5 T cell receptor beta chains below was sequenced from the same sample in a study of blood T cell repertoires in COVID-19. The protocol was immunoSEQ multiplex PCR, while the TCRdb copy is restricted to in-frame clones and leaves out a portion. Here the sample spans about 170,000 clones, around 85% being singletons. Sequences were obtained from peripheral blood. These receptors originate from a woman older than 75 with COVID-19, enrolled during active disease.

The J gene is TRBJ2-5, the V gene TRBV3-1 (or the pseudogene TRBV3-2), with 10 bases fitting TRBD2. Losses at the gene ends were 7 bases for V and 6 bases for J; bases not matched to a gene: 5. Germline values: CDR1 LGHDT, CDR2 YNNKEL (reference sequence). This CDR3 comprises 13 residues. The chain's CDR3 is CASTLAGVKTQYF. In DNA form, the CDR3 reads TGTGCCAGCACCCTAGCGGGGGTAAAGACCCAGTACTTC.

The chain combines TRBV7-2 with TRBJ2-5; D gene unclear. CDR1 and CDR2 (germline): SGHTA, FQGNSA. The V end lost 2 bases, the J end lost 2 bases, and 6 bases lay between the germline ends. This CDR3 spans 13 amino acids. The CDR3 DNA follows: TGTGCCAGCAGCTTATGGCGGCAAGAGACCCAGTACTTC. Translation: CASSLWRQETQYF.

The chain recombines TRBV5-1 with TRBJ2-2; the match to TRBD2 covers 7 bases. Germline V CDR1 and CDR2: SGHRS, YFSETQ. This CDR3 spans 16 amino acids. V dropped 4 bases and J dropped 3; count of bases not matched to a gene: 9. The CDR3 loop is CASSPRLAVDTGELFF. CDR3 bases: TGCGCCAGCAGCCCGAGGCTAGCGGTGGACACCGGGGAGCTGTTTTTT. Drawing the rest from reference TRBV5-1 and TRBJ2-2, the complete variable domain is KAGVTQTPRYLIKTRGQQVTLSCSPISGHRSVSWYQQTPGQGLQFLFEYFSETQRNKGNFPGRFSGRQFSNSRSEMNVSTLELGDSALYLCASSPRLAVDTGELFFGEGSRLTVL.

This sequence joins TRBV18 and TRBJ1-2; D ambiguous. V lost 6 bases to trimming and J lost 3 bases, with 11 bases between them. Germline CDR1 KGHSH, CDR2 LQKENI. CDR3 size: 13 residues. The CDR3 DNA follows: TGTGCCAGCTCCGAGGCCACCGACTATGGCTACACCTTC. As protein: CASSEATDYGYTF.

The chain couples TRBV10-3 to TRBJ1-1, with no clear D. CDR1 ENHRY and CDR2 SYGVKD come from the germline V gene. This CDR3 is built from 11 residues. The ends were cut back, 6 bases at V and 5 bases at J, with 7 bases in the middle. CDR3 region: CAISVGTEAFF. The CDR3, as DNA: TGTGCCATCAGCGTCGGGACTGAAGCTTTCTTT.